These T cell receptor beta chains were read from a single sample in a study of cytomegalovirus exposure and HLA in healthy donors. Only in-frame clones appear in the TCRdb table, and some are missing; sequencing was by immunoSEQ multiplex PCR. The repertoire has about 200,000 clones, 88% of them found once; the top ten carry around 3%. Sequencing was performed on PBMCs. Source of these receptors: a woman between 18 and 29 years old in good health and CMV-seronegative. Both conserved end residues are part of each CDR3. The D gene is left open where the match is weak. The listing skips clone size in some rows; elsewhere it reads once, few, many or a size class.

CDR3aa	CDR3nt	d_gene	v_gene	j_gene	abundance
CASSLVVTSGHEQYF	TGTGCCAGCAGCTTAGTAGTTACTAGCGGACACGAGCAGTACTTC	TRBD2	TRBV11-2	TRBJ2-7	-
CSVESGTYNEQFF	TGCAGCGTTGAGAGCGGAACCTACAATGAGCAGTTCTTC	-	TRBV29-1	TRBJ2-1	-
CASSRTGGLNEQYF	TGTGCCAGCAGTCGGACAGGGGGCTTGAACGAGCAGTACTTC	TRBD1	TRBV27	TRBJ2-7	-
CAWSVRTGNTDTQYF	TGTGCCTGGAGTGTAAGGACAGGGAACACAGATACGCAGTATTTT	TRBD1	TRBV30	TRBJ2-3	-
CASSPGTSGRFRETQYF	TGTGCCAGCAGCCCCGGGACTAGCGGGAGATTTCGTGAGACCCAGTACTTC	TRBD2	TRBV5-6	TRBJ2-5	-
CASSERAGGQPQHF	TGTGCCAGCAGTGAGAGGGCGGGCGGTCAGCCCCAGCATTTT	-	TRBV6-1	TRBJ1-5	few
CATSRDWSNEQFF	TGTGCCACCAGCAGAGATTGGAGTAATGAGCAGTTCTTC	-	TRBV15	TRBJ2-1	-
CASTGQRQGPHNEQFF	TGTGCCAGCACCGGCCAGAGGCAGGGCCCTCACAATGAGCAGTTCTTC	-	TRBV28	TRBJ2-1	-
CASSGLVDRRSYEQYF	TGTGCCAGCAGTGGTTTGGTGGACAGGAGGTCCTACGAGCAGTACTTC	TRBD1	TRBV2	TRBJ2-7	-
CSAVGRGEDTQYF	TGCAGCGCCGTGGGCAGGGGAGAAGATACGCAGTATTTT	-	TRBV29-1	TRBJ2-3	-
CATRDRGHLPNQPQHF	TGTGCCACCCGGGACAGGGGGCACCTACCCAATCAGCCCCAGCATTTT	TRBD1	TRBV19	TRBJ1-5	-
CASARQGSFSYEQYF	TGTGCCAGCGCCCGACAGGGGAGCTTCTCCTACGAGCAGTACTTC	TRBD1	TRBV27	TRBJ2-7	-
CASSGGGPSGANVLTF	TGCGCCAGCAGTGGAGGGGGCCCCTCTGGGGCCAACGTCCTGACTTTC	TRBD1	TRBV10-1	TRBJ2-6	-
CASRPHGGGAAAGLTF	TGTGCCAGCAGACCTCACGGTGGGGGCGCCGCGGCCGGATTGACTTTC	-	TRBV28	TRBJ2-6	-
CASSYARGYSYEQYF	TGTGCCAGCAGTTACGCACGGGGGTATTCCTACGAGCAGTACTTC	-	TRBV6-6	TRBJ2-7	-